The 20 T cell receptor beta chains below were found in one sample sequenced in a study of glioma-infiltrating T cells. The iRepertoire nested amplicon-rescue multiplex PCR amplified TCR alpha and beta CDR3s from RNA. TCRdb passed the multiplex PCR reads through MiXCR, listing each CDR3 protein once. The sample holds 150,000 or so distinct CDR3 sequences; about two fifths are singletons and the top ten take around 20%. The sample was glioma tissue, nonneoplastic brain tissue, or PBMCs (not recorded which). These TCRs come from a human donor with low-grade glioma or glioblastoma, undergoing nonglioma brain surgery, or in good health (not recorded which).

The genes are TRBV7-6 and TRBJ1-3, with D tentatively TRBD1 (5 bases). Per germline, CDR1 SGHVS and CDR2 FNYEAQ. V was cut by 1 base and J by 5 bases, with 15 bases left in between. This CDR3 has 16 residues. The CDR3 bases are TGTGCCAGCAGCTTAGACCCCCCAGGGTCTAGAAACACCATATATTTT. Translating it yields CASSLDPPGSRNTIYF.

The rearrangement uses TRBV4-1 and TRBJ2-3; 11 bases are a match to TRBD2. The CDR3 consists of 18 residues. Trimming took 0 bases from V and 1 from J; bases not matched to a gene: 6. Germline CDR1 MGHRA, CDR2 YSYEKL. The DNA of the CDR3 is TGCGCCAGCAGCCAAGATCTCGAGACTAGCGGGGGCACAGATACGCAGTATTTT. This codes for CASSQDLETSGGTDTQYF.

This chain joins TRBV4-3 and TRBJ2-1; either TRBD1 or TRBD2 may fit D (6 bases each). Trimming took 3 bases from V and 2 from J, leaving 20 bases between them. Germline CDR1 and CDR2: LGHNA and YSLEER. The CDR3 runs to 18 residues. CDR3 sequence reads: CASSQIETRGVTYNEQFF. In DNA, the CDR3 is TGCGCCAGCAGCCAGATCGAGACTAGGGGGGTGACCTACAATGAGCAGTTCTTC.

The genes are TRBV4-3 and TRBJ2-1; 14 bases agree with TRBD2. This CDR3 has 17 residues. Trimming cost V 0 bases and J 10 bases; bases outside gene matches: 8. Per germline, CDR1 LGHNA and CDR2 YSLEER. For the CDR3, the DNA is TGCGCCAGCAGCCAAGAGAGGACTAGCGGGGGGATAGGCGAGCAGTTCTTC. Translation gives CASSQERTSGGIGEQFF.

The gene calls are TRBV10-3 and TRBJ1-1; D is perhaps TRBD1 (6 bases). The germline V and J ends were trimmed by 5 bases and 2 bases, with 9 bases remaining between them. This CDR3 is built from 13 residues. Germline CDR1 reads ENHRY; CDR2 reads SYGVKD. DNA for the CDR3: TGTGCCATCAGTACAGGGAGCAACACTGAAGCTTTCTTT. This codes for CAISTGSNTEAFF.

This clonotype occurred a few times. The V gene is TRBV7-2, the J gene TRBJ2-1; unclear D gene. Deletions cut 3 bases from V and 7 bases from J, with 16 bases between. The CDR3 length is 15 residues. Germline V gene data show CDR1 as SGHTA and CDR2 as FQGNSA. In DNA form, the CDR3 reads TGTGCCAGCAGCTTTAGCTACTCTGGGGAAAATGAGCAGTTCTTC. Its translation: CASSFSYSGENEQFF.

This clonotype was seen only a few times. V is TRBV6-2 or TRBV6-3 and J is TRBJ2-3; D may be TRBD1 or TRBD2 (5 bases each). The CDR3 runs to 15 residues. Between the trimmed V and J ends, which lost 7 bases and 4 bases, there was a span of 18 bases. The germline CDR1 and CDR2 sequences are MNHEY and SVGEGT. The CDR3 reads CASIDGTKVSDTQYF. In DNA form, the CDR3 reads TGTGCCAGCATCGACGGGACCAAAGTCTCAGATACGCAGTATTTT.

This clonotype was seen a handful of times. The chain recombines TRBV6-1 with TRBJ2-1; a weak D match, TRBD2 (7 bases). CDR1 is MNHNS, CDR2 SASEGT, per germline. The length of the CDR3 is 11 residues. The V gene lost 8 bases and the J gene lost 15 bases, with 17 bases spanning the gap. CDR3: CASERGTNRFF. CDR3 DNA: TGTGCCAGCGAAAGGGGGACTAATAGGTTCTTC.

This clonotype was observed a few times. The DNA of the CDR3 is TGTGCCAGCTCACTCAACTTGGGGAACACTGAAGCTTTCTTT. Its translation: CASSLNLGNTEAFF. This chain links TRBV18 with TRBJ1-1; D is unresolved. The ends were cut back, 4 bases at V and 1 base at J, with 10 bases in the middle. The CDR3 is 14 residues long. The V gene's germline CDR1 is KGHSH and CDR2 LQKENI.

This clonotype appeared a few times. The chain uses TRBV6-1 and TRBJ1-3; the match to TRBD1 covers 7 bases. Losses at the gene ends were 6 bases for V and 4 bases for J; bases not matched to a gene: 15. Germline CDR1 and CDR2: MNHNS and SASEGT. This CDR3 contains 17 residues. The CDR3 coding sequence is TGTGCCAGCAGATTCTCCTATTCCCCGGGACAGGGAAACACCATATATTTT. This sequence encodes CASRFSYSPGQGNTIYF.

The rearrangement uses TRBV19 and TRBJ2-1, with TRBD2 matching over 10 bases. The CDR3 contains 13 residues. V shed 4 bases and J 9 bases; nucleotides not matched to a gene: 3. CDR1 and CDR2 from the germline V gene are LNHDA and SQIVND (reference sequence). CDR3 DNA: TGTGCCAGTAGTACAGGACTAGCGGTTGAGCAGTTCTTC. As protein: CASSTGLAVEQFF.

The chain combines TRBV4-2 with TRBJ1-2, with D perhaps matching TRBD1 (5 bases). V was shortened by 3 bases and J by 4 bases, with 12 bases between the two germline ends. Germline CDR1 is LGHNA and CDR2 is YNFKEQ. The CDR3 is made up of 14 amino acids. The CDR3 loop is CASSQSTGGYGYTF. DNA for the CDR3: TGTGCCAGCAGCCAGAGTACAGGTGGCTATGGCTACACCTTC.

This clonotype came up a few times. The gene calls are TRBV20-1 and TRBJ2-4; 8 nucleotides line up with TRBD1. The germline gives CDR1 DFQATT, CDR2 SNEGSKA (reference sequence). This CDR3 comprises 13 residues. The V and J ends lost 3 bases and 8 bases, in that order; junction bases with no gene match: 6. CDR3 coding DNA: TGCAGTGCTAGTGGCAGGGGGCAAGACATTCAGTACTTC. It specifies CSASGRGQDIQYF.

The CDR3 nucleotides are TGTGCCAGCCGCCTGGACTCCAGCTCCTACGAGCAGTACTTC. It is translated as CASRLDSSSYEQYF. The chain is built from TRBV6-1 and TRBJ2-7; tentatively, D is TRBD2 (5 bases). Germline-derived CDR1 and CDR2 are MNHNS and SASEGT. Trimming shortened V by 8 bases and J by 0 bases, and 14 bases separated the two germline ends. CDR3 length: 14 amino acids.

This clonotype was seen ten or more times. This sequence joins TRBV2 and TRBJ2-7, with D possibly being TRBD1 or TRBD2 (5 bases each). The CDR3 is 12 amino acids. The V end lost 10 bases, the J end lost 3 bases, and 13 bases lay between the germline ends. Germline loops: CDR1 SNHLY, CDR2 FYNNEI. The CDR3 is CATRGPSYEQYF. In DNA form, the CDR3 reads TGTGCCACCCGGGGACCTAGCTACGAGCAGTACTTC.

In its sample, this clonotype was seen a few times. V usage is TRBV7-8 and J usage is TRBJ2-7, with D possibly being TRBD1 or TRBD2 (7 bases each). Trimming took 2 bases from V and 5 from J, leaving 13 bases between them. CDR1 is SGHVS, CDR2 FQNEAQ, per germline. The CDR3 spans 14 residues. The CDR3 DNA reads as TGTGCCAGCAGCTTACAGGGGGGGATAGACGAGCAGTACTTC. Translating it yields CASSLQGGIDEQYF.

The rearrangement uses TRBV29-1 and TRBJ2-2, with D uncertain. Trimming left V 4 bases short and J 2 bases short, with 11 bases between. CDR3 size: 14 residues. Looked up from germline, CDR1 is SQVTM and CDR2 is ANQGSEA. DNA for the CDR3: TGCAGCGTTGGGAAAGAGGATAACACCGGGGAGCTGTTTTTT. Protein sequence: CSVGKEDNTGELFF.

The chain carries TRBV6-1 and TRBJ2-7, with D unresolved. With 5 bases removed from V and 2 bases from J, the gap between germline ends came to 13 bases. The CDR3 consists of 14 residues. Germline-derived CDR1 and CDR2 are MNHNS and SASEGT. The CDR3 reads CASSQDLTPYEQYF. The CDR3 nucleotides read TGTGCCAGCAGTCAGGACCTTACACCCTACGAGCAGTACTTC.

The rearrangement joins TRBV27 to TRBJ2-7, with D tentatively TRBD1 (6 bases). Germline V gene data show CDR1 as MNHEY and CDR2 as SMNVEV (reference sequence). Trimming pared 5 bases from V and 5 bases from J, leaving 13 bases between. This CDR3 is built from 13 residues. CDR3 amino acids: CASSKHRENEQYF. The CDR3 DNA reads TGTGCCAGCAGTAAACACAGGGAAAACGAGCAGTACTTC.

The chain carries TRBV5-1 and TRBJ2-7, with no clear D. The V end lost 2 bases, the J end lost 4 bases, and 7 bases lay between the germline ends. The germline CDR1 and CDR2 sequences are SGHRS and YFSETQ. This CDR3 region has 12 residues. The CDR3 DNA is TGCGCCAGCAGCTTCGAAGGATACGAGCAGTACTTC. Translated: CASSFEGYEQYF. Full variable domain (missing parts from reference TRBV5-1 and TRBJ2-7): KAGVTQTPRYLIKTRGQQVTLSCSPISGHRSVSWYQQTPGQGLQFLFEYFSETQRNKGNFPGRFSGRQFSNSRSEMNVSTLELGDSALYLCASSFEGYEQYFGPGTRLTVT.